This passage covers 14 T cell receptor beta chains from one sample sequenced in a study of blood T cell repertoires in COVID-19. Some clones are missing from TCRdb's copy, which holds only in-frame ones; the method was immunoSEQ multiplex PCR. The table has more than 200,000 clones, around nine tenths seen once. Sequenced input: PBMCs or T cells enriched from blood (not recorded which). The receptors shown here come from a woman in her thirties who had recovered from COVID-19.

V gene TRBV7-8 combines with J gene TRBJ1-2; 9 bases map to TRBD1. The V gene end was trimmed by 5 bases and the J gene end by 2 bases; junction bases not matched to a gene: 15. Germline V gene lookup returns CDR1 SGHVS and CDR2 FQNEAQ. The CDR3 is 18 residues long. CDR3 coding DNA: TGTGCCAGCAGCCTATATACAGGGGGCGCTCCTAAAAACTATGGCTACACCTTC. Amino acids: CASSLYTGGAPKNYGYTF.

The rearrangement joins TRBV7-9 to TRBJ2-3, with D possibly matching TRBD2 (5 bases). V was pared by 10 bases and J by 4 bases, with 9 bases between. CDR1 and CDR2 from the germline V gene are SEHNR and FQNEAQ (reference sequence). This CDR3 comprises 11 residues. The CDR3 DNA reads as TGTGCCACCGCGGAGGCAGATACGCAGTATTTT. As protein: CATAEADTQYF.

This sequence joins TRBV12-3 or TRBV12-4 and TRBJ2-7; D uncertain. With 5 bases removed from V and 6 bases from J, the gap between germline ends came to 14 bases. The CDR3 is made up of 13 amino acids. CDR3 sequence: CASSRRRVGEQYF. The CDR3 nucleotides read TGTGCCAGCAGTCGGCGTCGGGTTGGCGAGCAGTACTTC.

This clone appeared once. The chain couples TRBV6-4 to TRBJ2-7, with 9 bases identical to TRBD2. V lost 2 bases to trimming and J lost 3 bases; unmatched junction nucleotides: 8. This CDR3 region has 16 residues. Per the germline V gene, CDR1 is MRHNA and CDR2 is SNTAGT. CDR3 in DNA: TGTGCCAGCAGTGACACCCGCGGGAGGGGATTCTACGAGCAGTACTTC. Its translation: CASSDTRGRGFYEQYF.

The chain recombines TRBV19 with TRBJ1-1; D remains unclear. The CDR3 consists of 11 residues. V was trimmed by 10 bases and J by 4 bases, leaving 10 bases between them. Per germline, CDR1 LNHDA and CDR2 SQIVND (reference sequence). CDR3 DNA: TGTGCCATCCCGGTCTTCACTGAAGCTTTCTTT. Translated, it gives CAIPVFTEAFF.

This rearrangement joins TRBV19 to TRBJ1-1; D not resolved. The CDR3 is 10 amino acids. CDR1 is LNHDA and CDR2 is SQIVND in the germline V gene (reference sequence). V was shortened by 6 bases and J by 7 bases, with 6 bases between the two germline ends. This chain's CDR3 is CASRQLEAFF. The CDR3 nucleotides read TGTGCCAGTAGACAGCTTGAAGCTTTCTTT. Looking up the rest from reference TRBV19 and TRBJ1-1 gives the full variable domain: DGGITQSPKYLFRKEGQNVTLSCEQNLNHDAMYWYRQDPGQGLRLIYYSQIVNDFQKGDIAEGYSVSREKKESFPLTVTSAQKNPTAFYLCASRQLEAFFGQGTRLTVV.

The DNA for the CDR3 is TGTGCCAGCAGTTTAGTAAAATCCAACTATGGCTACACCTTC. It is translated as CASSLVKSNYGYTF. The chain couples TRBV27 to TRBJ1-2; D remains ambiguous. V lost 2 bases to trimming and J lost 2 bases, with 9 bases between them. Germline CDR1 reads MNHEY; CDR2 reads SMNVEV (reference sequence). The CDR3 covers 14 residues.

This clone was seen once. This chain links TRBV9 with TRBJ1-2; 9 bases map to TRBD1. V shed 0 bases and J 3 bases; nucleotides not matched to a gene: 6. Germline values: CDR1 SGDLS, CDR2 YYNGEE. CDR3 size: 16 residues. CDR3: CASSVGTGAVDYGYTF. CDR3 in DNA: TGTGCCAGCAGCGTAGGGACAGGGGCGGTAGACTATGGCTACACCTTC.

The V call is TRBV21-1, the J call TRBJ2-5; TRBD1, the D gene given by the table, was not confirmed from the DNA. TRBV21-1 is noted as a pseudogene. This CDR3 spans 11 amino acids. The DNA of the CDR3 is TGTGCCAGCAAAACAGGTGAGACCCAGTACTTC. As protein: CASKTGETQYF.

This sequence joins TRBV5-1 and TRBJ2-3, with D maybe TRBD1 (7 bases). Trimming shortened V by 4 bases and J by 5 bases, and 14 bases separated the two germline ends. The V gene's germline CDR1 is SGHRS and CDR2 YFSETQ. The CDR3 is made up of 14 amino acids. The CDR3 nucleotides are TGCGCCAGCAGCCCCGGAGGGGGCGAAGATACGCAGTATTTT. This gives the protein CASSPGGGEDTQYF.

CDR3 DNA: TGTGCCAGCAGTAGAACTAGCGGGACGACCTCCTACGAGCAGTACTTC. Its protein product is CASSRTSGTTSYEQYF. The V and J genes are TRBV6-2 or TRBV6-3 and TRBJ2-7; 10 nucleotides agree with TRBD2. CDR1 is MNHEY and CDR2 is SVGEGT in the germline V gene. The CDR3 sequence is 16 residues long. The J segment lost 0 bases and the V segment lost 5 bases, leaving 7 bases of the junction unmatched.

The chain employs TRBV3-1 (or the pseudogene TRBV3-2) and TRBJ2-1; tentatively, D is TRBD2 (6 bases). CDR3 length equals 15 residues. CDR1 LGHDT and CDR2 YNNKEL come from the germline V gene (reference sequence). The germline V and J ends were trimmed by 2 bases and 1 base, with 9 bases remaining between them. CDR3 DNA: TGTGCCAGCAGCCAAAACGGACTATCCTACAATGAGCAGTTCTTC. The encoded protein is CASSQNGLSYNEQFF.

The chain carries TRBV11-2 and TRBJ1-1; TRBD1 might be the D (5 bases). Germline values: CDR1 SGHAT, CDR2 FQNNGV. Trimming removed 1 base from V and 5 bases from J, with 17 bases in between. CDR3 size: 16 residues. As DNA, the CDR3 is TGTGCCAGCAGCTTAGGGCGACTGGGGCGCCGAACTGAAGCTTTCTTT. The encoded protein is CASSLGRLGRRTEAFF.

V usage is TRBV6-5 and J usage is TRBJ2-3; D call uncertain. Germline CDR1 MNHEY, CDR2 SVGAGI. This CDR3 has 15 amino acids. Trimming took 7 bases from V and 0 from J, leaving 14 bases between them. The DNA for the CDR3 is TGTGCCAGCATGGTGAGCCTATCTAGCACAGATACGCAGTATTTT. Protein product: CASMVSLSSTDTQYF.